Below are 6 T cell receptor beta chains sequenced from a single sample in a study of vaccination effects on CD4 cells after COVID-19. No cognate antigen is known for these TCRs. Sequencing was preceded by expansion of antigen-specific CD4+ T cells with viral peptide pools in the ViraFEST assay. With approximately 10 days of culture completed, CD4+ T cells were isolated. The healthy vaccine recipients, who had no prior SARS-CoV-2 infection, showed negative nucleocapsid antibodies. Only in-frame clones appear in the TCRdb table, and some are missing; sequencing was by immunoSEQ multiplex PCR. The profile covers about 45,000 clones, with roughly four fifths appearing a single time and under 14% taken by the ten largest. The starting material was CD4+ T cells from PBMCs cultured with SARS-CoV-2 spike peptides, obtained before COVID-19 vaccination. The receptor set was obtained from a human donor who received a COVID-19 vaccine.

The V gene is TRBV6-5, the J gene TRBJ2-7; no firm D call. Trimming took off 0 bases at V and 0 bases at J, with 12 bases between the two ends. The CDR3 consists of 16 residues. Germline V gene data show CDR1 as MNHEY and CDR2 as SVGAGI. CDR3 sequence: CASSYSYSSSSYEQYV. In DNA form, the CDR3 reads TGTGCCAGCAGTTACTCGTACTCCTCCAGCTCCTACGAGCAGTACGTC.

The chain combines TRBV9 with TRBJ1-2; D ambiguous. This CDR3 contains 15 residues. Trimming removed 0 bases at V and 14 bases at J, with 23 bases between. CDR1 and CDR2 (germline): SGDLS, YYNGEE. The CDR3 DNA sequence: TGTGCCAGCAGCGTAGAACCTCTTATGGCCGAGTCTGGGACCTTC. Translating it yields CASSVEPLMAESGTF.

This clone was recorded a few times. The rearrangement uses TRBV19 and TRBJ2-2; tentative D call: TRBD1 (6 bases). The V gene lost 3 bases and the J gene lost 4 bases, with 18 bases spanning the gap. Germline CDR1 reads LNHDA; CDR2 reads SQIVND (reference sequence). CDR3 length equals 17 residues. The CDR3 spells CASSMGHLVLGTGELFF. The CDR3 region has the DNA TGTGCCAGTAGTATGGGACACCTCGTTTTGGGCACCGGGGAGCTGTTTTTT.

V and J are TRBV3-1 (or the pseudogene TRBV3-2) and TRBJ2-5; possibly TRBD1 or TRBD2 for D (6 bases each). The germline gives CDR1 LGHDT, CDR2 YNNKEL (reference sequence). The CDR3 spans 15 residues. The V gene lost 4 bases and the J gene lost 5 bases, with 17 bases spanning the gap. The DNA of the CDR3 is TGTGCCAGCAGCCCCCAAAGGGGGGAATCGGAGACCCAGTACTTC. This encodes CASSPQRGESETQYF.

The rearrangement links TRBV3-1 (or the pseudogene TRBV3-2) to TRBJ2-1; TRBD2 is a possible D gene (6 bases). V lost 4 bases to trimming and J lost 5 bases, with 15 bases between them. The CDR3 sequence is 15 residues long. Germline CDR1 LGHDT, CDR2 YNNKEL (reference sequence). In DNA, the CDR3 is TGTGCCAGCAGCCCACGAGGGACGGGAGACAATGAGCAGTTCTTC. Translation: CASSPRGTGDNEQFF.

The genes are TRBV15 and TRBJ1-2; no reliable D call. The V gene's germline CDR1 is LNHNV and CDR2 YYDKDF (reference sequence). The CDR3 has 16 amino acids. V lost 0 bases to trimming and J lost 0 bases, with 11 bases between them. The CDR3 is CATSRDLAKANYGYTF. The CDR3 DNA follows: TGTGCCACCAGCAGAGATCTAGCTAAAGCTAACTATGGCTACACCTTC.